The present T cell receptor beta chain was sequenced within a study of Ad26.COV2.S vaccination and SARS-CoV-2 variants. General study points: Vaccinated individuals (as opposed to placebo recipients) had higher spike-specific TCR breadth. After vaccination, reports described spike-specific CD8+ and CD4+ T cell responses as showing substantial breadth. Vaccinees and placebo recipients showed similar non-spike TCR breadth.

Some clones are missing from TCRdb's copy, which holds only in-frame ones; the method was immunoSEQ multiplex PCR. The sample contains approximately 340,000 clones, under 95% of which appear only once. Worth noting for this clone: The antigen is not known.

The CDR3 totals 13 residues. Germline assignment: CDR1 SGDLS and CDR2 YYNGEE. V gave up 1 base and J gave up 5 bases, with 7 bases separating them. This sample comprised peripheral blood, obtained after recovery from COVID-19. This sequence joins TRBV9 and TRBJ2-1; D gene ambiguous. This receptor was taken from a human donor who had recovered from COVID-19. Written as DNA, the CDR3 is TGTGCCAGCAGCGTAATTGGAAACAATGAGCAGTTCTTC. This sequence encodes CASSVIGNNEQFF.